This T cell receptor (beta chain) is from a study of blood T cell repertoires in COVID-19. Study background: From the United States, Italy and Spain came samples of acute and convalescent COVID-19. Sources were T cells, B-cell-depleted T cells, or PBMCs; the material itself was cDNA or gDNA.

CDR3 length equals 14 residues. CDR1 is SNHLY, CDR2 FYNNEI, per germline. V lost 5 bases and J lost 0, with 9 bases in between. Study processing details: From reference gene primer amplification, estimates of nucleated cell counts were derived. Data came from immunoSEQ multiplex PCR; TCRdb stores just in-frame clones and leaves some out. V and J calls and clone size come straight from that table; D and trimming were deduced from the DNA. The sample has roughly 480,000 clones, 89% seen once; the top ten hold approximately 0.9%. Seattle patients were enrolled during active infection and followed longitudinally.

The TCR sequence derives from a man aged 18 to 29 with COVID-19, enrolled during active disease. This chain joins TRBV2 and TRBJ2-3; unclear D gene. Sequenced: peripheral blood. In DNA form, the CDR3 reads TGTGCCAGCAGTAGGCGGTTTAGCACAGATACGCAGTATTTT. It translates to CASSRRFSTDTQYF.